This TCR beta chain was documented in a study of OX40 agonist ivuxolimab in advanced cancers. Clones were read by immunoSEQ multiplex PCR, and TCRdb kept only the in-frame ones, dropping some. The table shows about 62,000 clones, with roughly 90% occurring only once. The V and J ends lost 11 bases and 5 bases, in that order; junction bases with no gene match: 9. The CDR3 extends over 15 amino acids. Per germline, CDR1 SNHLY and CDR2 FYNNEI. This receptor was identified in an adult with an advanced solid tumor such as melanoma, head and neck, liver or kidney cancer. Sequences were derived from CD4+ or CD8+ T cells sorted from blood, sampled in a trial of the OX40 agonist ivuxolimab. This sequence joins TRBV2 and TRBJ2-5; 15 bases align to TRBD2. The CDR3 nucleotides read TGTGCCGGAGGGGGACTAGCGGGAGGTGGGGAGACCCAGTACTTC. Translation gives CAGGGLAGGGETQYF.